Shown below are 19 T cell receptor beta chains from a single sample sequenced in a study of cytomegalovirus exposure and HLA in healthy donors. Primers: 60 Vbeta forward and 13 Jbeta reverse. The data were produced by immunoSEQ multiplex PCR, yet TCRdb's version contains in-frame clones alone and is incomplete. The data show around 140,000 clones, with around 78% seen just once and around 1.5% held by the top ten. The sample comprised PBMCs. The origin of the receptors is a woman under 30 in good health and CMV-seronegative.

CDR3 bases: TGTGCCAGTAGGGAGGACAGGGGGCACGACGAGCAGTACTTC. It is translated as CASREDRGHDEQYF. V usage is TRBV19 and J usage is TRBJ2-7; 11 nucleotides agree with TRBD1. V lost 6 bases to trimming and J lost 5 bases; unmatched junction nucleotides: 6. Germline assignment: CDR1 LNHDA and CDR2 SQIVND (reference sequence). This CDR3 spans 14 amino acids. Combining the CDR3 with reference TRBV19 and TRBJ2-7 gives the whole variable domain DGGITQSPKYLFRKEGQNVTLSCEQNLNHDAMYWYRQDPGQGLRLIYYSQIVNDFQKGDIAEGYSVSREKKESFPLTVTSAQKNPTAFYLCASREDRGHDEQYFGPGTRLTVT.

J is TRBJ2-1 and V is TRBV10-2; TRBD2 agrees at 11 bases. CDR1 is WSHSY and CDR2 is SAAADI in the germline V gene. The CDR3 has 18 amino acids. V gave up 8 bases and J gave up 7 bases; unmatched junction bases: 19. CDR3 DNA sequence: TGCGCCAGCTCGCCAGCTCCTCTACTAGCGGGAGAGGGGAATGAGCAGTTCTTC. This translates into CASSPAPLLAGEGNEQFF.

V and J are TRBV5-4 and TRBJ2-7; D is perhaps TRBD1 (8 bases). The CDR3 is 14 amino acids. V was trimmed by 5 bases and J by 9 bases, leaving 21 bases between them. From germline, CDR1 is SGHNT and CDR2 YYREEE (reference sequence). The CDR3 nucleotides are TGTGCCAGCAGTCGACAGGGGAGGGGATCGGCGCAGTACTTC. Residues: CASSRQGRGSAQYF.

The chain employs TRBV29-1 and TRBJ2-7; 11 positions match TRBD1. This CDR3 has 13 residues. After removal of 5 bases from V and 3 bases from J, the junction contained 3 bases not matched to a gene. CDR1 is SQVTM, CDR2 ANQGSEA, per germline. In DNA form, the CDR3 reads TGCAGCGTTTCCGGGACAGGGGGCTACGAGCAGTACTTC. Its protein product is CSVSGTGGYEQYF.

The rearrangement uses TRBV19 and TRBJ1-1; no definite D call. CDR3 length equals 16 residues. CDR1 is LNHDA, CDR2 SQIVND, per germline (reference sequence). Trimming left V 2 bases short and J 0 bases short, with 13 bases between. For the CDR3, the DNA is TGTGCCAGTAGTATAAACGCGGCGCCGATGAACACTGAAGCTTTCTTT. It translates to CASSINAAPMNTEAFF.

The rearrangement uses TRBV5-6 and TRBJ2-1; D may be TRBD2 (5 bases). V lost 7 bases to trimming and J lost 0 bases, with 20 bases between them. In germline, CDR1 is SGHDT, CDR2 YYEEEE. The CDR3 has 17 amino acids. The CDR3 loop is CASFPSTRAFSYNEQFF. The CDR3 bases are TGTGCCAGCTTCCCGTCTACGCGGGCCTTCTCCTACAATGAGCAGTTCTTC.

CDR3 bases: TGTGCCAGCTCCCAGGCCAGAGGGCAAAATCAGCCCCAGCATTTT. Amino acid sequence: CASSQARGQNQPQHF. J is TRBJ1-5 and V is TRBV18; no reliable D call. V lost 6 bases and J lost 4, with 16 bases in between. The germline gives CDR1 KGHSH, CDR2 LQKENI. The length of the CDR3 is 15 residues.

This rearrangement joins TRBV18 to TRBJ2-7; possible D gene TRBD2, 5 bases. The germline CDR1 and CDR2 sequences are KGHSH and LQKENI. The CDR3 is made up of 15 amino acids. The V end was cut by 3 bases, the J end by 2 bases, with 14 bases between. The CDR3 is CASSPERAAAYEQYF. CDR3 DNA sequence: TGTGCCAGCTCACCCGAAAGGGCAGCGGCCTACGAGCAGTACTTC.

V is TRBV10-1 and J is TRBJ1-2, with D unclear. Germline V gene lookup returns CDR1 WNHNN and CDR2 SYGVQD (reference sequence). The CDR3 length is 13 residues. The V gene lost 3 bases and the J gene lost 6 bases, with 11 bases spanning the gap. The CDR3 here is CASSDARKNGYTF. CDR3 bases: TGCGCCAGCAGTGATGCCAGAAAGAATGGCTACACCTTC.

The chain has TRBV19 and TRBJ2-7, with 11 bases that match TRBD1. This CDR3 contains 17 residues. Germline V gene data show CDR1 as LNHDA and CDR2 as SQIVND (reference sequence). Trimming at V came to 1 base and at J to 6 bases, leaving 11 bases not matched to a gene. The CDR3 bases are TGTGCCAGTAGTATAGCTCTGGGGACAGGGGGAGACGTCGAGCAGTACTTC. Protein product: CASSIALGTGGDVEQYF.

This sequence joins TRBV4-1 and TRBJ1-1, with D hard to call. The V and J ends lost 0 bases and 3 bases respectively, with 11 bases between them. Per the germline V gene, CDR1 is MGHRA and CDR2 is YSYEKL. CDR3 length equals 15 residues. Here the CDR3 DNA reads TGCGCCAGCAGCCAAGAAAACCAGAGGGACACTGAAGCTTTCTTT. It is translated as CASSQENQRDTEAFF.

V usage is TRBV4-1 and J usage is TRBJ1-2; 9 bases agree with TRBD1. Trimming cost V 0 bases and J 7 bases; bases outside gene matches: 15. This CDR3 spans 18 amino acids. The germline gives CDR1 MGHRA, CDR2 YSYEKL. CDR3: CASSQDATGTGLASGYTF. CDR3 in DNA: TGCGCCAGCAGCCAAGATGCAACTGGGACAGGGCTTGCTAGTGGCTACACCTTC.

V gene TRBV6-5 combines with J gene TRBJ2-7; possibly TRBD2 for D (6 bases). CDR1 and CDR2 (germline): MNHEY, SVGAGI. Trimming shortened V by 5 bases and J by 2 bases, and 10 bases separated the two germline ends. CDR3 length: 13 amino acids. CDR3 nucleotide sequence: TGTGCCAGCAGTAGTGGAGGGCCCTACGAGCAGTACTTC. Protein sequence: CASSSGGPYEQYF.

The chain combines TRBV6-6 with TRBJ2-2; tentative D call: TRBD2 (5 bases). CDR3 size: 16 residues. Germline CDR1 MNHNY, CDR2 SVGAGI (reference sequence). Trimming pared 8 bases from V and 2 bases from J, leaving 18 bases between. The CDR3 region is CASCSGWERNTGELFF. DNA of the CDR3: TGTGCCAGCTGTTCCGGGTGGGAGAGAAACACCGGGGAGCTGTTTTTT.

The V and J genes are TRBV27 and TRBJ2-2; tentative D call: TRBD2 (6 bases). Trimming cost V 0 bases and J 6 bases, with 11 bases left between them. CDR3 length: 15 amino acids. Germline-derived CDR1 and CDR2 are MNHEY and SMNVEV (reference sequence). The CDR3 DNA sequence: TGTGCCAGCAGTTTATCGGTAGCGGACGCCGGGGAGCTGTTTTTT. Protein: CASSLSVADAGELFF.

The rearrangement links TRBV4-2 to TRBJ2-4, with D possibly TRBD2 on 6 matching bases. The CDR3 is 17 amino acids. Trimming removed 0 bases from V and 0 bases from J, with 12 bases in between. The germline CDR1 and CDR2 sequences are LGHNA and YNFKEQ. The CDR3 region is CASSQEAAGLAKNIQYF. The CDR3 DNA is TGTGCCAGCAGCCAAGAGGCGGCGGGGCTAGCCAAAAACATTCAGTACTTC.

CDR3 loop: CASSSTWTGMNTEAFF. CDR3 DNA: TGTGCCAGCTCATCGACTTGGACAGGGATGAACACTGAAGCTTTCTTT. This chain connects TRBV18 to TRBJ1-1; 8 bases line up with TRBD1. CDR1 and CDR2 (germline): KGHSH, LQKENI. This CDR3 contains 16 residues. V dropped 5 bases and J dropped 0; count of bases not matched to a gene: 8.

V usage is TRBV7-8 and J usage is TRBJ2-5, with TRBD2 identical over 11 bases. With 3 bases clipped from V and 7 bases from J, the junction kept 7 bases outside the gene matches. Germline V gene lookup returns CDR1 SGHVS and CDR2 FQNEAQ. The CDR3 has 15 amino acids. Here the CDR3 reads CASSFTTSGSGTQYF. DNA for the CDR3: TGTGCCAGCAGCTTTACAACTAGCGGGAGTGGGACCCAGTACTTC.

This clone was picked up a small number of times. The V and J genes are TRBV6-4 and TRBJ1-2; 9 nucleotides match TRBD1. V was clipped by 5 bases and J by 7 bases; unmatched bases: 8. Germline V gene lookup returns CDR1 MRHNA and CDR2 SNTAGT. The CDR3 is 14 residues long. CDR3 coding DNA: TGTGCCAGCAGTCCCGACAGGGGGGCAGGTGGCTACACCTTC. It translates to CASSPDRGAGGYTF.